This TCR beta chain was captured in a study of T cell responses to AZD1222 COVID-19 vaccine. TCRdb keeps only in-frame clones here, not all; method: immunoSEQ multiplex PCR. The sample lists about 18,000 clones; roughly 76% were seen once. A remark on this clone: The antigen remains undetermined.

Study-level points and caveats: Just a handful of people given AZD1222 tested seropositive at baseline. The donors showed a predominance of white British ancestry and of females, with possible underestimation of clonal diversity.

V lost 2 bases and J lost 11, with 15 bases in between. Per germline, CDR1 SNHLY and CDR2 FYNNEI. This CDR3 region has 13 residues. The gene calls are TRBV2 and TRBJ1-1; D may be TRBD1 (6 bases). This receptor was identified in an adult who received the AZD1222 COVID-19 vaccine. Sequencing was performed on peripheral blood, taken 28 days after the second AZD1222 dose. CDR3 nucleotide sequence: TGTGCCAGCAGTGAAAGGTCTTCAGGACAGGCTTTCTTT. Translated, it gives CASSERSSGQAFF. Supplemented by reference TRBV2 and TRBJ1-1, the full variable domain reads EPEVTQTPSHQVTQMGQEVILRCVPISNHLYFYWYRQILGQKVEFLVSFYNNEISEKSEIFDDQFSVERPDGSNFTLKIRSTKLEDSAMYFCASSERSSGQAFFGQGTRLTVV.